These T cell receptor beta chains were read from a single sample in a study of blood T cell repertoires in COVID-19. Assay used: immunoSEQ multiplex PCR; TCRdb lists only in-frame clones, some missing. The sample shows about 74,000 clones, 90% of them seen only once. Source material: peripheral blood. These TCRs come from a man between 50 and 59 years old with acute or convalescent COVID-19. Each CDR3 is given with its conserved first and last residue. The D gene is left open where the match is weak. Not every row has a clone size; where given, it reads once, few, many or a size class.

v_gene: TRBV11-2; abundance: .; j_gene: TRBJ1-2; d_gene: .; CDR3nt: TGTGCCAGCAGCTTAACAGGAGGGCCTAACTATGGCTACACCTTC; CDR3aa: CASSLTGGPNYGYTF
v_gene: TRBV6-4; abundance: .; j_gene: TRBJ1-3; d_gene: TRBD1; CDR3nt: TGTGCCAGCAGTGACTGGACAGGTAGGGACGTCTCTGGAAACACCATATATTTT; CDR3aa: CASSDWTGRDVSGNTIYF
v_gene: TRBV7-2; abundance: .; j_gene: TRBJ2-1; d_gene: .; CDR3nt: TGTGCCAGCAGCTCCCTGGGGAGGGGGGCCCCTTACAATGAGCAGTTCTTC; CDR3aa: CASSSLGRGAPYNEQFF
v_gene: TRBV3-1/TRBV3-2; abundance: .; j_gene: TRBJ2-3; d_gene: TRBD2; CDR3nt: TGTGCCAGCAGGTGGGGAGGGTCCACAGATACGCAGTATTTT; CDR3aa: CASRWGGSTDTQYF
v_gene: TRBV6-6; abundance: .; j_gene: TRBJ1-3; d_gene: .; CDR3nt: TGTGCCAGCAGTTCGCCGGGACAAGGAAACACCATATATTTT; CDR3aa: CASSSPGQGNTIYF
v_gene: TRBV7-2; abundance: .; j_gene: TRBJ2-1; d_gene: .; CDR3nt: TGTGCCAGCAGCTTAAGCCAGGGGATGAAGCGGGGTGACAATGAGCAGTTCTTC; CDR3aa: CASSLSQGMKRGDNEQFF
v_gene: TRBV6-5; abundance: .; j_gene: TRBJ1-5; d_gene: .; CDR3nt: TGTGCCAGCAGTTTCGACGGGGGAGGGTCGCAGCCCCAGCATTTT; CDR3aa: CASSFDGGGSQPQHF
v_gene: TRBV7-9; abundance: .; j_gene: TRBJ2-7; d_gene: TRBD1; CDR3nt: TGTGCCAGCAGCTACCGGGACAGCTACGAGCAGTACTTC; CDR3aa: CASSYRDSYEQYF
v_gene: TRBV12-3/TRBV12-4; abundance: .; j_gene: TRBJ1-4; d_gene: .; CDR3nt: TGTGCCAGCAGACGGACTAATGAAAAACTGTTTTTT; CDR3aa: CASRRTNEKLFF
v_gene: TRBV6-2/TRBV6-3; abundance: once; j_gene: TRBJ2-1; d_gene: .; CDR3nt: TGTGCCAGCAGTTACTACCTGACGGGTGGTGAGCAGTTCTTC; CDR3aa: CASSYYLTGGEQFF
v_gene: TRBV28; abundance: .; j_gene: TRBJ1-5; d_gene: .; CDR3nt: TGTGCCAGCAGTTCCCGCAGGGATAGCAATCAGCCCCAGCATTTT; CDR3aa: CASSSRRDSNQPQHF
v_gene: TRBV7-3; abundance: .; j_gene: TRBJ1-1; d_gene: .; CDR3nt: TGTGCCAGCAGCTTAGGCGGGGATTACAAGGAAGCTTTCTTT; CDR3aa: CASSLGGDYKEAFF
v_gene: TRBV4-3; abundance: .; j_gene: TRBJ1-4; d_gene: .; CDR3nt: TGCGCCAGCAGCCAAGGGGGGGTACAGAGGAGGGAAAAACTGTTTTTT; CDR3aa: CASSQGGVQRREKLFF
v_gene: TRBV28; abundance: .; j_gene: TRBJ1-2; d_gene: .; CDR3nt: TGTGCCAGCAGCCTGAGGCTCAACTATGGCTACACCTTC; CDR3aa: CASSLRLNYGYTF
v_gene: TRBV2; abundance: once; j_gene: TRBJ2-3; d_gene: TRBD2; CDR3nt: TGTGCCAGCAGTGCGCTAGCGGGCCCAGATACGCAGTATTTT; CDR3aa: CASSALAGPDTQYF
v_gene: TRBV28; abundance: .; j_gene: TRBJ2-7; d_gene: .; CDR3nt: TGTGCCAGCAGTTTCTCCCTTGCGGCCTATCTATCCTACGAGCAGTACTTC; CDR3aa: CASSFSLAAYLSYEQYF
v_gene: TRBV7-3; abundance: .; j_gene: TRBJ2-3; d_gene: TRBD2; CDR3nt: TGTGCCAGCAGCTTATTGGGAGGGAGAACAGATACGCAGTATTTT; CDR3aa: CASSLLGGRTDTQYF
v_gene: TRBV19; abundance: .; j_gene: TRBJ1-2; d_gene: .; CDR3nt: TGTGCCAGTAGTATAGGTCCAGGCCGGATCGATGGCTACACCTTC; CDR3aa: CASSIGPGRIDGYTF
v_gene: TRBV29-1; abundance: once; j_gene: TRBJ2-5; d_gene: TRBD2; CDR3nt: TGCAGCGTTAGGAGCGGGAGGTTACGAGAGACCCAGTACTTC; CDR3aa: CSVRSGRLRETQYF
v_gene: TRBV18; abundance: .; j_gene: TRBJ1-2; d_gene: .; CDR3nt: TGTGCCAGCTCACCAGCATCTTTAGATCCCTATCGCTACACCTTC; CDR3aa: CASSPASLDPYRYTF
v_gene: TRBV7-2; abundance: .; j_gene: TRBJ2-5; d_gene: TRBD1; CDR3nt: TGTGCCAGCAGCATAACAGGGGCCCGGGAGACCCAGTACTTC; CDR3aa: CASSITGARETQYF
v_gene: TRBV7-9; abundance: .; j_gene: TRBJ1-3; d_gene: .; CDR3nt: TGTGCCAGCAGCTTAGGTCGCTCTGGAAACACCATATATTTT; CDR3aa: CASSLGRSGNTIYF
v_gene: TRBV6-1; abundance: few; j_gene: TRBJ1-6; d_gene: .; CDR3nt: TGTGCCAGCAGTGATGGCAGGGGAACCTATAATTCACCCCTCCACTTT; CDR3aa: CASSDGRGTYNSPLHF
v_gene: TRBV5-1; abundance: .; j_gene: TRBJ2-3; d_gene: .; CDR3nt: TGCGCCAGCAGCGAGGACGTCGCGGGCTCAGATACGCAGTATTTT; CDR3aa: CASSEDVAGSDTQYF
v_gene: TRBV25-1; abundance: .; j_gene: TRBJ2-3; d_gene: TRBD1; CDR3nt: TGTGCCAGCATTTCTGGCCGGGGACAGGGAGGGTCAGATACGCAGTATTTT; CDR3aa: CASISGRGQGGSDTQYF
v_gene: TRBV7-9; abundance: .; j_gene: TRBJ1-3; d_gene: .; CDR3nt: TGTGCCAGCAGCCTTTTCATACACGCCGCAGGAAACACCATATATTTT; CDR3aa: CASSLFIHAAGNTIYF
v_gene: TRBV28; abundance: .; j_gene: TRBJ1-4; d_gene: .; CDR3nt: TGTGCCAGCAGTTTCTATTCGGCAACTAATGAAAAACTGTTTTTT; CDR3aa: CASSFYSATNEKLFF
v_gene: TRBV7-9; abundance: .; j_gene: TRBJ2-3; d_gene: TRBD2; CDR3nt: TGTGCCAGCAGCTCCCGGGGGGGCCATAGCACAGATACGCAGTATTTT; CDR3aa: CASSSRGGHSTDTQYF
v_gene: TRBV27; abundance: .; j_gene: TRBJ1-5; d_gene: .; CDR3nt: TGTGCCAGCAGTTCAGGGGTTGGTCAGCCCCAGCATTTT; CDR3aa: CASSSGVGQPQHF
v_gene: TRBV5-1; abundance: .; j_gene: TRBJ2-1; d_gene: TRBD2; CDR3nt: TGCGCCAGCAGCTCGGGACTAGCGGGGATGGGGGAGCAGTTCTTC; CDR3aa: CASSSGLAGMGEQFF
v_gene: TRBV19; abundance: .; j_gene: TRBJ2-5; d_gene: .; CDR3nt: TGTGCCAGTAGTATAGGGGACTCGCGCCGGGAGACCCAGTACTTC; CDR3aa: CASSIGDSRRETQYF
v_gene: TRBV15; abundance: .; j_gene: TRBJ2-1; d_gene: .; CDR3nt: TGTGCCACCAGCAGAACAGGGATTGCTTGGGAAGCATACAATGAGCAGTTCTTC; CDR3aa: CATSRTGIAWEAYNEQFF
v_gene: TRBV4-3; abundance: .; j_gene: TRBJ1-6; d_gene: TRBD1; CDR3nt: TGCGCCAGCAGCCAGGGGACAGGCAATAATTCACCCCTCCACTTT; CDR3aa: CASSQGTGNNSPLHF